This T cell receptor (beta chain) is drawn from a study of Ad26.COV2.S vaccination and SARS-CoV-2 variants. Study-wide context: Ad26.COV2.S was injected intramuscularly once or twice, 56 days apart.

Turning to this clone: Its specificity is unknown.

Study observations and caveats: From the TCR breadth and depth analyses, total T cell responses may have been underestimated. Relative to placebo recipients, vaccine recipients exhibited elevated spike-specific TCR breadth.

This CDR3 is 16 amino acids long. The germline gives CDR1 MNHNS, CDR2 SASEGT. With 1 base removed from V and 1 base from J, the gap between germline ends came to 10 bases. Treatment noted: around 19 received Ad26.COV2.S at low or high dose, single or two shots; about 5 received placebo; per-sample allocation not given. Specimen acquisition occurred on day 63 following the initial vaccine or placebo injection. Clones were read by immunoSEQ multiplex PCR, and TCRdb kept only the in-frame ones, dropping some. The table has 360,000 or so clones, roughly 91% seen once; the top ten hold around 3.5%. Sequenced material: peripheral blood, taken in a trial of Ad26.COV2.S vaccine versus placebo. The origin of this receptor is a person aged 18-60 years who received the Ad26.COV2.S COVID-19 vaccine or a placebo. V gene TRBV6-1 combines with J gene TRBJ2-2, with D maybe TRBD2 (6 bases). The CDR3, as DNA: TGTGCCAGCAGTGAAGTGGCGGGGAGGAACACCGGGGAGCTGTTTTTT. It translates to CASSEVAGRNTGELFF.